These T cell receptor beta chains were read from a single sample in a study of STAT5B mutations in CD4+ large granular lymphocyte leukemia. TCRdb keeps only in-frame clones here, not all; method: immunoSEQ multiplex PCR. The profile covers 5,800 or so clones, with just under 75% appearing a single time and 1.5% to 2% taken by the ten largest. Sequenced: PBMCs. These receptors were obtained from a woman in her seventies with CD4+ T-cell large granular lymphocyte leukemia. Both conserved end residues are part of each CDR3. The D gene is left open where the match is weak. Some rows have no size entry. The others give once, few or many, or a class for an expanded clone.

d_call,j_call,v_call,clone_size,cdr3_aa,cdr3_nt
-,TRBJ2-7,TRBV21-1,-,CASRILRGAGEQYF,TGTGCCAGCAGGATCCTCCGGGGGGCGGGGGAGCAGTACTTC
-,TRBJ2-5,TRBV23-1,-,CASSQSVADWYQETQYF,TGCGCCAGCAGTCAATCGGTGGCGGATTGGTACCAAGAGACCCAGTACTTC
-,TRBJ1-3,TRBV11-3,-,CASSSGGNTIYF,TGTGCCAGCAGCTCCGGGGGAAACACCATATATTTT
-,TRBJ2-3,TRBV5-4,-,CASSESQGLTDTQYF,TGTGCCAGCAGCGAATCACAGGGACTGACAGATACGCAGTATTTT
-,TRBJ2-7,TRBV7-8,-,CASSPRRQAPRHEQYF,TGTGCCAGCAGCCCAAGACGACAGGCCCCAAGGCACGAGCAGTACTTC
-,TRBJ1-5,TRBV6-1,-,CASSEQGGGQPQHF,TGTGCCAGCAGTGAACAGGGTGGGGGTCAGCCCCAGCATTTT
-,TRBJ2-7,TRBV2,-,CASSEAQRGYEQYF,TGTGCCAGCAGTGAAGCGCAGAGAGGCTACGAGCAGTACTTC
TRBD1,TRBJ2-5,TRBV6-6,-,CASSFTGGQETQYF,TGTGCCAGCTCCTTTACAGGGGGTCAAGAGACCCAGTACTTC
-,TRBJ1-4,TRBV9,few,CASSSRDNSNEKLFF,TGTGCCAGCAGCTCCCGGGACAATTCGAATGAAAAACTGTTTTTT
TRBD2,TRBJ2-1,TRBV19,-,CASSIHLRGDEQFF,TGTGCCAGTAGTATTCACCTTCGGGGGGATGAGCAGTTCTTC
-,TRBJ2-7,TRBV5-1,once,CASSSSQYEQYF,TGCGCCAGCAGCTCCTCCCAATACGAGCAGTACTTC
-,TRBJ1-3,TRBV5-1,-,CASRLRGNSGNTIYF,TGCGCCAGCAGACTCCGGGGGAACTCTGGAAACACCATATATTTT
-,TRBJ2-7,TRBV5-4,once,CASSLPRAGLEQYF,TGTGCCAGCAGCTTGCCCCGGGCAGGGCTCGAGCAGTACTTC
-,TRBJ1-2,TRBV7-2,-,CASSPGGPYTF,TGTGCCAGCAGCCCCGGGGGACCATACACCTTC
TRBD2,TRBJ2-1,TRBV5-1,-,CASGGGNEQFF,TGCGCCAGCGGGGGGGGTAATGAGCAGTTCTTC
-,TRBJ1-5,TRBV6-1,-,CASSVDPGGNQPQHF,TGTGCCAGCAGTGTCGATCCAGGGGGCAATCAGCCCCAGCATTTT
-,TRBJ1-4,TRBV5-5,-,CASSSQGFGEKLFF,TGTGCCAGCAGCAGTCAGGGCTTCGGGGAAAAACTGTTTTTT
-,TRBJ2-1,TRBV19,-,CASSIVRQANNEQFF,TGTGCCAGTAGTATAGTTCGACAGGCCAACAATGAGCAGTTCTTC
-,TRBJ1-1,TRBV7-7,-,CASSSAENTEAFF,TGTGCTAGCAGCTCCGCAGAGAACACTGAAGCTTTCTTT
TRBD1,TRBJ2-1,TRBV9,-,CASSVEAAGTDNEQFF,TGTGCCAGCAGCGTAGAGGCGGCCGGGACAGACAATGAGCAGTTCTTC
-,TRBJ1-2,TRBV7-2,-,CASSLQRYYGYTF,TGTGCCAGCAGCCTTCAAAGGTACTATGGCTACACCTTC
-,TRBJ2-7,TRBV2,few,CASSGQSIGEQYF,TGTGCCAGCAGTGGCCAGAGCATCGGGGAGCAGTACTTC
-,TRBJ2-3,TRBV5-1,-,CASSLVGGAADTQYF,TGCGCCAGCAGCTTGGTTGGGGGCGCCGCAGATACGCAGTATTTT
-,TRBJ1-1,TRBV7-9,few,CASSLRGNTEAFF,TGTGCCAGCAGCTTAAGGGGTAACACTGAAGCTTTCTTT
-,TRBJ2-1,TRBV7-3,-,CASSLGPYNEQFF,TGTGCCAGCAGCTTAGGGCCCTACAATGAGCAGTTCTTC
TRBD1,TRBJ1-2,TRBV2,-,CASREQGDGYTF,TGTGCCAGCAGGGAACAGGGGGATGGCTACACCTTC
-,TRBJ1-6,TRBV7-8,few,CASSTRQDSPLHF,TGTGCCAGCAGCACCCGACAGGATTCACCCCTCCACTTT
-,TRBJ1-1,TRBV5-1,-,CASSFGDRNTEAFF,TGCGCCAGCAGCTTCGGTGACAGGAACACTGAAGCTTTCTTT
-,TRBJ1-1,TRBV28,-,CASSLRDMVGTEAFF,TGTGCCAGCAGTTTGAGGGACATGGTGGGCACTGAAGCTTTCTTT
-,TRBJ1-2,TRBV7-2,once,CASSVNGGDYGYTF,TGTGCCAGCAGTGTGAATGGGGGCGACTATGGCTACACCTTC
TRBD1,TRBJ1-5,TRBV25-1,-,CASSATGGEQPQHF,TGTGCCAGCAGTGCCACAGGGGGCGAGCAGCCCCAGCATTTT
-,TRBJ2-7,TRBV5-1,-,CASSLAAGVYLEQYF,TGCGCCAGCAGCTTGGCGGCAGGGGTCTATCTCGAGCAGTACTTC
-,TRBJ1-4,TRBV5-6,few,CASSEGIGEKLFF,TGTGCCAGCAGCGAGGGAATCGGTGAAAAACTGTTTTTT
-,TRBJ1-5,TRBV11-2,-,CASSDPGEGQPQHF,TGTGCCAGCAGCGATCCCGGGGAGGGTCAGCCCCAGCATTTT
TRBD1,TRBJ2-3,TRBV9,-,CASSVAGTGTDTQYF,TGTGCCAGCAGCGTAGCCGGGACAGGCACAGATACGCAGTATTTT
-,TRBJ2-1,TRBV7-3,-,CASSAQLGEQFF,TGTGCCAGCAGCGCACAGCTGGGTGAGCAGTTCTTC
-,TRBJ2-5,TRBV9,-,CASSPQGRDWETQYF,TGTGCCAGCAGCCCCCAGGGTCGGGATTGGGAGACCCAGTACTTC
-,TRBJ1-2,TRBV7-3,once,CASSLLGPPDDGYTF,TGTGCCAGCAGCTTACTTGGACCTCCCGACGATGGCTACACCTTC
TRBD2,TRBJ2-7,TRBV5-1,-,CASSDPSTSSYEQYF,TGCGCCAGCAGCGATCCCTCGACTAGCAGCTACGAGCAGTACTTC
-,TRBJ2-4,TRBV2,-,CASSPTRGIQYF,TGTGCCAGCAGCCCTACTCGGGGTATTCAGTACTTC
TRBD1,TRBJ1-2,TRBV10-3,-,CAISADRVNGYTF,TGTGCCATCAGTGCGGACAGGGTTAATGGCTACACCTTC
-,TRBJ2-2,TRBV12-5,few,CASGTLSTGELFF,TGTGCTAGTGGTACCCTGAGCACCGGGGAGCTGTTTTTT
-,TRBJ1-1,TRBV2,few,CASSLGGHAEAFF,TGTGCCAGCAGTCTTGGGGGGCACGCTGAAGCTTTCTTT
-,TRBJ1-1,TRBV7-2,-,CASSPRRRQNTEAFF,TGTGCCAGCAGCCCCCGTCGTAGGCAGAACACTGAAGCTTTCTTT
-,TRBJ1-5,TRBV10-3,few,CAIGGRSAQPQHF,TGTGCCATCGGGGGGCGGTCGGCTCAGCCCCAGCATTTT
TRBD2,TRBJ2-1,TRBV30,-,CAWSMRLAGEGNEQFF,TGTGCCTGGAGTATGAGACTAGCGGGAGAGGGGAATGAGCAGTTCTTC
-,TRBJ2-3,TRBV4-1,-,CASSQAISDTQYF,TGCGCCAGCAGCCAAGCTATATCGGATACGCAGTATTTT
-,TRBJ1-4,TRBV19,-,CASTLRGGVEKLFF,TGTGCCAGTACCCTAAGAGGAGGTGTCGAAAAACTGTTTTTT
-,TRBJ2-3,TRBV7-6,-,CASSIGSTGRDTQYF,TGTGCCAGCAGTATCGGTTCGACAGGGAGGGATACGCAGTATTTT
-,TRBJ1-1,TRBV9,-,CASSQGHRTEAFF,TGTGCCAGCAGCCAGGGACATCGGACTGAAGCTTTCTTT
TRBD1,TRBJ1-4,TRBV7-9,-,CASSLGQGGEKLFF,TGTGCCAGCAGCTTAGGACAGGGAGGTGAAAAACTGTTTTTT
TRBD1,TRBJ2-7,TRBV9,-,CASSTGQGTWEQYF,TGTGCCAGCAGCACCGGACAGGGGACTTGGGAGCAGTACTTC
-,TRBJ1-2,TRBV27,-,CASSLRENYGYTF,TGTGCCAGCAGTTTAAGGGAAAACTATGGCTACACCTTC
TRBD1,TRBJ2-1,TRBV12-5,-,CASGLVRGGARVHEQFF,TGTGCTAGTGGTTTGGTACGAGGGGGCGCGAGGGTGCATGAGCAGTTCTTC
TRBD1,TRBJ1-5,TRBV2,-,CASAPGQNQPQHF,TGTGCCAGCGCTCCGGGACAGAATCAGCCCCAGCATTTT